This T cell receptor beta chain was found in a study of blood T cell repertoires in COVID-19. The CDR3 is 16 amino acids. Germline CDR1 SGHRS, CDR2 YFSETQ. V was trimmed by 0 bases and J by 0 bases, leaving 12 bases between them. The data were produced by immunoSEQ multiplex PCR, yet TCRdb's version contains in-frame clones alone and is incomplete. The data show about 180,000 clones, around 85% seen once. The TCR was taken from a man older than 75 with COVID-19, enrolled during active disease. The gene calls are TRBV5-1 and TRBJ1-1; D remains unclear. Sample: peripheral blood. CDR3 residues: CASSLDSTVMNTEAFF. The DNA of the CDR3 is TGCGCCAGCAGCTTGGATAGCACTGTTATGAACACTGAAGCTTTCTTT.